A single sample is the source of the 6 T cell receptor beta chains below, sequenced in a study of type 1 regulatory T cells. Which antigens these TCRs recognize remains unknown. TCRdb reprocessed the reads with MiXCR, giving one entry per CDR3 protein. The sample lists several thousand distinct CDR3 sequences; under 30% were seen once. The sequenced sample consisted of cultured T cells, either the whole culture or a sorted T cell fraction (not recorded which). The sample's subset: Tr1-enriched cell product generated in vitro against host alloantigens. Every receptor here comes from a human donor in good health.

This clonotype was recorded at least ten times. V and J are TRBV19 and TRBJ2-7, with 9 nucleotides matching TRBD2. With V trimmed by 7 bases and J by 4 bases, 11 bases remained unmatched. CDR1 is LNHDA, CDR2 SQIVND, per germline (reference sequence). The CDR3 has 15 amino acids. The CDR3 spells CASKSIAGAGYEQYF. The CDR3 coding sequence is TGTGCCAGTAAGTCCATAGCGGGAGCTGGATACGAGCAGTACTTC.

Judged by abundance, this clonotype is medium-sized (0.01 to 0.1%). The rearrangement uses TRBV29-1 and TRBJ2-3; TRBD2 is a possible D gene (5 bases). The V gene lost 3 bases and the J gene lost 4 bases, with 8 bases spanning the gap. Per the germline V gene, CDR1 is SQVTM and CDR2 is ANQGSEA. CDR3 length: 12 residues. This chain's CDR3 is CSVDRGSDTQYF. The CDR3 nucleotides read TGCAGCGTTGATCGGGGATCAGATACGCAGTATTTT.

In its sample, this clonotype is medium-sized (0.01 to 0.1%). The genes are TRBV6-5 and TRBJ1-2; D is unresolved. Germline assignment: CDR1 MNHEY and CDR2 SVGAGI. Trimming took off 5 bases at V and 6 bases at J, with 10 bases between the two ends. The CDR3 covers 12 residues. CDR3 sequence (DNA): TGTGCCAGCAGTAGGACGGGCGATGGCTACACCTTC. Protein: CASSRTGDGYTF.

This clonotype is deemed large. V and J are TRBV7-2 and TRBJ2-5; D is ambiguous. CDR1 is SGHTA, CDR2 FQGNSA, per germline. CDR3 length: 14 amino acids. V dropped 5 bases and J dropped 1 base, with 11 bases sitting between them. CDR3 sequence (DNA): TGTGCCAGCAGCCAGCAGGCGAGCCAAGAGACCCAGTACTTC. Its protein product is CASSQQASQETQYF. The whole variable domain, filled in from reference TRBV7-2 and TRBJ2-5, reads GAGVSQSPSNKVTEKGKDVELRCDPISGHTALYWYRQSLGQGLEFLIYFQGNSAPDKSGLPSDRFSAERTGGSVSTLTIQRTQQEDSAVYLCASSQQASQETQYFGPGTRLLVL.

This clonotype was seen ten or more times. The CDR3 region has the DNA TGTGCCAGTAGTACTTCGACGGGGACTACCATTCAGTACTTC. Translating it yields CASSTSTGTTIQYF. The V call is TRBV19, the J call TRBJ2-4, with TRBD2 matching 7 bases. The trim removed 4 bases at V and 9 bases at J, leaving 9 bases unmatched. The length of the CDR3 is 14 residues. Germline V gene lookup returns CDR1 LNHDA and CDR2 SQIVND (reference sequence).

This clonotype is medium-sized (0.01 to 0.1%) within its sample. The V and J genes are TRBV7-2 and TRBJ2-2, with D possibly being TRBD1 (6 bases). This CDR3 has 14 amino acids. Germline loops: CDR1 SGHTA, CDR2 FQGNSA. The ends were cut back, 5 bases at V and 6 bases at J, with 13 bases in the middle. CDR3 region: CASSPGVGAGELFF. The DNA of the CDR3 is TGTGCCAGCAGCCCAGGGGTGGGGGCCGGGGAGCTGTTTTTT.